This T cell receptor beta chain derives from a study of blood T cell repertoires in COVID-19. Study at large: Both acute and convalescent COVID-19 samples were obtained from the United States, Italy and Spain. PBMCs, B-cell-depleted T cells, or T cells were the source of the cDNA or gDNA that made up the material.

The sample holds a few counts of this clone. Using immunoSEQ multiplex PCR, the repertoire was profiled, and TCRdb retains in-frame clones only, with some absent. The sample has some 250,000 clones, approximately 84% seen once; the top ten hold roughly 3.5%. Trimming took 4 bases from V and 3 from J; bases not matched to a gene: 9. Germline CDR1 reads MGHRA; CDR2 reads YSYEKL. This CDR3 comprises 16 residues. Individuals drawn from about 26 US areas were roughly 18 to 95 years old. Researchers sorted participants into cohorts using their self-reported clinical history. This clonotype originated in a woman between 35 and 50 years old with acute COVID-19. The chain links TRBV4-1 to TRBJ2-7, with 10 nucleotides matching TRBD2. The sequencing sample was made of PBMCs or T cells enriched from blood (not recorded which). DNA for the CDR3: TGCGCCAGCAGCCTCAGTCGTAGCGGGAGGAACTACGAGCAGTACTTC. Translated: CASSLSRSGRNYEQYF.